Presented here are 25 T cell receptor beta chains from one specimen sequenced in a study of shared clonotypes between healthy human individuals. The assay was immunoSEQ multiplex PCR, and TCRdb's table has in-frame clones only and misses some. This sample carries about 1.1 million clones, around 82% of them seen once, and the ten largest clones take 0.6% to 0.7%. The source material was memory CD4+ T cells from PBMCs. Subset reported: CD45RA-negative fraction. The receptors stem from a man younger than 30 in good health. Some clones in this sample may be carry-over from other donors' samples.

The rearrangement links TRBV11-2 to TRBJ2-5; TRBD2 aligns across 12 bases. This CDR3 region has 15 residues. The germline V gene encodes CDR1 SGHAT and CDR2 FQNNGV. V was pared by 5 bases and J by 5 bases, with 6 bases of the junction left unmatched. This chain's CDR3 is CASSQGLAGVETQYF. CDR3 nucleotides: TGTGCCAGCAGCCAGGGACTAGCGGGCGTCGAGACCCAGTACTTC.

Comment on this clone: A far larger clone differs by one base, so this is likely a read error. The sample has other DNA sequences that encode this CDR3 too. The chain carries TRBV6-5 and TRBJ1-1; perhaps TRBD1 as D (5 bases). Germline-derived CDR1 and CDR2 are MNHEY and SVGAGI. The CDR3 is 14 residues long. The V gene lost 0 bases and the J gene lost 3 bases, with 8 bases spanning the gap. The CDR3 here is CASSYSRGDTEAFF. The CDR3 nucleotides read TGTGCCAGCAGTTACTCCCGGGGGGACACTGAAGCTTTCTTT.

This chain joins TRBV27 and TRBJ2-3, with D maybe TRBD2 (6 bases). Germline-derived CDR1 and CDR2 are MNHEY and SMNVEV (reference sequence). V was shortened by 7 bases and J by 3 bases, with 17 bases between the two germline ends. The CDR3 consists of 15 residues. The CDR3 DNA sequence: TGTGCCAGCACTCATCGGAGGGCCGGGACAGATACGCAGTATTTT. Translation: CASTHRRAGTDTQYF.

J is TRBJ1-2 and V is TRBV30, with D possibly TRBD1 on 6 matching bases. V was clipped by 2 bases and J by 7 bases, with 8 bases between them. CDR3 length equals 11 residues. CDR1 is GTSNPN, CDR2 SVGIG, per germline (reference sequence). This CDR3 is CAWSTGSGYTF. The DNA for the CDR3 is TGTGCCTGGAGTACAGGGAGTGGCTACACCTTC.

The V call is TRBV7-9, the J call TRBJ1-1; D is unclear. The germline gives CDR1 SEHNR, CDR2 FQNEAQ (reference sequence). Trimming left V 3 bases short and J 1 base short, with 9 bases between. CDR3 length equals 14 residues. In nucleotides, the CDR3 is TGTGCCAGCAGCTTCAAGGGTACGAACACTGAAGCTTTCTTT. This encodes CASSFKGTNTEAFF.

CDR3 region: CASSFGTSGRAWETQYF. The CDR3 nucleotides read TGTGCCAGCAGCTTTGGGACTAGCGGGAGGGCCTGGGAGACCCAGTACTTC. The V gene is TRBV5-6, the J gene TRBJ2-5, with TRBD2 matching 16 bases. Per the germline V gene, CDR1 is SGHDT and CDR2 is YYEEEE. Losses at the gene ends were 2 bases for V and 5 bases for J; bases not matched to a gene: 6. The CDR3 totals 17 residues. Looking up the rest from reference TRBV5-6 and TRBJ2-5 gives the full variable domain: DAGVTQSPTHLIKTRGQQVTLRCSPKSGHDTVSWYQQALGQGPQFIFQYYEEEERQRGNFPDRFSGHQFPNYSSELNVNALLLGDSALYLCASSFGTSGRAWETQYFGPGTRLLVL.

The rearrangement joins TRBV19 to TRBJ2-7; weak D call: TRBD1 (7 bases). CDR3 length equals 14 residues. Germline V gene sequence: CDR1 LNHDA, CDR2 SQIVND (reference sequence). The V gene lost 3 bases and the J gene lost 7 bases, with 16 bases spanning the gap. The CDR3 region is CASSILAGQTEQYF. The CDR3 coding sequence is TGTGCCAGTAGTATTTTGGCGGGACAGACAGAGCAGTACTTC. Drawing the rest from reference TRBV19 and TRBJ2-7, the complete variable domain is DGGITQSPKYLFRKEGQNVTLSCEQNLNHDAMYWYRQDPGQGLRLIYYSQIVNDFQKGDIAEGYSVSREKKESFPLTVTSAQKNPTAFYLCASSILAGQTEQYFGPGTRLTVT.

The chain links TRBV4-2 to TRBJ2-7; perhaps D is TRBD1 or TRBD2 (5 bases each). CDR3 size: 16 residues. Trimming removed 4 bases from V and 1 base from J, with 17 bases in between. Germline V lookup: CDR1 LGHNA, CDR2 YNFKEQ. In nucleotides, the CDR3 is TGTGCCAGCAGCCGGGACGCCGGGACCCTTTCCTACGAGCAGTACTTC. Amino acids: CASSRDAGTLSYEQYF.

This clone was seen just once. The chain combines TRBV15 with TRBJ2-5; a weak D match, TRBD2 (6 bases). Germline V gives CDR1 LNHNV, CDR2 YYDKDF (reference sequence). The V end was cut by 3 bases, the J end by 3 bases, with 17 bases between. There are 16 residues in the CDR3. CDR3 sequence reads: CATSRALGGGEETQYF. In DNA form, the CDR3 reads TGTGCCACCAGCAGGGCCCTGGGCGGAGGGGAAGAGACCCAGTACTTC. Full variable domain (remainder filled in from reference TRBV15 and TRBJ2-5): DAMVIQNPRYQVTQFGKPVTLSCSQTLNHNVMYWYQQKSSQAPKLLFHYYDKDFNNEADTPDNFQSRRPNTSFCFLDIRSPGLGDTAMYLCATSRALGGGEETQYFGPGTRLLVL.

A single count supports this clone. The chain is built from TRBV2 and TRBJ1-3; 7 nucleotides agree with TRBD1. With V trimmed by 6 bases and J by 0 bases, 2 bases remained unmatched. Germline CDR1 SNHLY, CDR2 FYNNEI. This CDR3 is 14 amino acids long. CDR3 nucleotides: TGTGCCAGCAGGGGACAGCTCTCTGGAAACACCATATATTTT. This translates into CASRGQLSGNTIYF.

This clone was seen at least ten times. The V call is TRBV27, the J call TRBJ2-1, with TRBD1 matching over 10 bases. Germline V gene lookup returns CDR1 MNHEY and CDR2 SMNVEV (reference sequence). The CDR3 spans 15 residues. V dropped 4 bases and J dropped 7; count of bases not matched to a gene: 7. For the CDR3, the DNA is TGTGCCAGCAGTTCTTGGACAGGGGGGTCGAATGAGCAGTTCTTC. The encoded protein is CASSSWTGGSNEQFF.

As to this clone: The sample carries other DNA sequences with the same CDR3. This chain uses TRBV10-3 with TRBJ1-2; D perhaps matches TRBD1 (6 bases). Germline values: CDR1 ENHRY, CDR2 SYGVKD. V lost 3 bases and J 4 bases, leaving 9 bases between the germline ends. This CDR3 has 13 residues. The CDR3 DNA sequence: TGTGCCATCAGTGAACAGGGTGGCTATGGCTACACCTTC. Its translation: CAISEQGGYGYTF.

The CDR3 sequence is CAWSARTEVPKEQYF. The CDR3, as DNA: TGTGCCTGGAGTGCGAGGACAGAGGTTCCGAAGGAGCAGTACTTC. The gene calls are TRBV30 and TRBJ2-7; D is possibly TRBD1 (6 bases). The germline CDR1 and CDR2 sequences are GTSNPN and SVGIG (reference sequence). Trimming stripped 1 base from V and 7 bases from J, with 20 bases between. The CDR3 totals 15 residues.

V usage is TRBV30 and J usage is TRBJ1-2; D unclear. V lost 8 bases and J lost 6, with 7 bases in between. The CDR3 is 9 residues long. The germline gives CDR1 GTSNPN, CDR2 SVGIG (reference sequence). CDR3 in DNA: TGTGCCGGGAACGATGGCTACACCTTC. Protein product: CAGNDGYTF.

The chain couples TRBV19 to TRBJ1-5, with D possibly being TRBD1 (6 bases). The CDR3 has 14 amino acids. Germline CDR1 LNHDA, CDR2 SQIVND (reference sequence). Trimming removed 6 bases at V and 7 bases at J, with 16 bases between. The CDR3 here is CASRDHRVGQPQHF. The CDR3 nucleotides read TGTGCCAGTAGAGACCACAGGGTTGGGCAGCCCCAGCATTTT.

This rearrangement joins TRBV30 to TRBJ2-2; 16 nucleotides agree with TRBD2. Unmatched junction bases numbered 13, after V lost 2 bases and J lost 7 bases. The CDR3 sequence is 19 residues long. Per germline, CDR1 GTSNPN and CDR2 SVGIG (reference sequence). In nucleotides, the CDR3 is TGTGCCTGGAGTAGATCGGGACTAGCGGGAGGGCCCGGGATCGGGGAGCTGTTTTTT. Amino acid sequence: CAWSRSGLAGGPGIGELFF.

The CDR3 sequence: CAHRGGLSSYNEQFF. CDR3 sequence (DNA): TGTGCCCACCGAGGGGGCTTAAGCTCCTACAATGAGCAGTTCTTC. V usage is TRBV6-6 and J usage is TRBJ2-1; 7 bases map to TRBD1. The CDR3 length is 15 residues. The germline CDR1 and CDR2 sequences are MNHNY and SVGAGI (reference sequence). The trim removed 11 bases at V and 0 bases at J, leaving 10 bases unmatched.

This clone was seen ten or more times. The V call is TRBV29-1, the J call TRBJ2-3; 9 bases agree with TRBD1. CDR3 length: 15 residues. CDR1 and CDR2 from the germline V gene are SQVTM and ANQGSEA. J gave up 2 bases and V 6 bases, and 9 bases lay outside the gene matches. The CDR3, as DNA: TGCAGCGTGAAGTCCGGGACAGGGCCCACAGATACGCAGTATTTT. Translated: CSVKSGTGPTDTQYF.

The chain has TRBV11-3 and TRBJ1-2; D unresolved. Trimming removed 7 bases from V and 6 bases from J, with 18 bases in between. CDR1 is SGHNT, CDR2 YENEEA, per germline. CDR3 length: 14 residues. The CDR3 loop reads CASTLRQVDDGYTF. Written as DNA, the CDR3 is TGTGCCAGCACCCTTCGTCAGGTGGATGATGGCTACACCTTC.

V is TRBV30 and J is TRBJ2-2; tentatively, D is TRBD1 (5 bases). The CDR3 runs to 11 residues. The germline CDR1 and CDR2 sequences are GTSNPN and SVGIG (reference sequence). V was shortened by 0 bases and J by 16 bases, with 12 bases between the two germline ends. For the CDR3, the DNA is TGTGCCTGGAGTGTACAGGTGGTAAAGTTTTTT. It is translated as CAWSVQVVKFF.

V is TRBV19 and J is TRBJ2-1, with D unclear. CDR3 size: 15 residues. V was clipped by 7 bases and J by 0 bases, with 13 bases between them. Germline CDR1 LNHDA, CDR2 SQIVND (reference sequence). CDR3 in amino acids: CASTDLLSSYNEQFF. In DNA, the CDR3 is TGTGCCAGTACGGATCTGCTTAGCTCCTACAATGAGCAGTTCTTC.

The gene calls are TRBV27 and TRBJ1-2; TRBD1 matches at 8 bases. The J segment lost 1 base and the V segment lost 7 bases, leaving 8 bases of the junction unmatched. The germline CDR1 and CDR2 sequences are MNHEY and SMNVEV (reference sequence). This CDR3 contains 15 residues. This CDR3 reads CASTRDRGGNYGYTF. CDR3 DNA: TGTGCCAGCACCCGCGACAGGGGTGGTAACTATGGCTACACCTTC.

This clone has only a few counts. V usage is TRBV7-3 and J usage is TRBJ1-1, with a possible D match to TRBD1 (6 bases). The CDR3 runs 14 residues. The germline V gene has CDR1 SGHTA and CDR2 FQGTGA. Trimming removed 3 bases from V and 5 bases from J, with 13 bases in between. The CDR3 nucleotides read TGTGCCAGCAGCTTTGTTTGGGGGACAACTGAAGCTTTCTTT. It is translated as CASSFVWGTTEAFF.

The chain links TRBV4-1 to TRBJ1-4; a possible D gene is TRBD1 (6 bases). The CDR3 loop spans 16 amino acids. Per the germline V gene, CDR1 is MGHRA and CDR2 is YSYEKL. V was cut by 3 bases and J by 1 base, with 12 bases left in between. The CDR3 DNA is TGCGCCAGCAGCCAGGTCGCACAGGGAACTAATGAAAAACTGTTTTTT. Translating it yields CASSQVAQGTNEKLFF.

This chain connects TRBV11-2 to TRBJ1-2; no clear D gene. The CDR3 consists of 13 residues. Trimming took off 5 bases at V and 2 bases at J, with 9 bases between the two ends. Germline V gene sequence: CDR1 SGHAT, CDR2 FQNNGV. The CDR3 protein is CASSPIGNYGYTF. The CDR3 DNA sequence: TGTGCCAGCAGCCCAATTGGGAACTATGGCTACACCTTC.